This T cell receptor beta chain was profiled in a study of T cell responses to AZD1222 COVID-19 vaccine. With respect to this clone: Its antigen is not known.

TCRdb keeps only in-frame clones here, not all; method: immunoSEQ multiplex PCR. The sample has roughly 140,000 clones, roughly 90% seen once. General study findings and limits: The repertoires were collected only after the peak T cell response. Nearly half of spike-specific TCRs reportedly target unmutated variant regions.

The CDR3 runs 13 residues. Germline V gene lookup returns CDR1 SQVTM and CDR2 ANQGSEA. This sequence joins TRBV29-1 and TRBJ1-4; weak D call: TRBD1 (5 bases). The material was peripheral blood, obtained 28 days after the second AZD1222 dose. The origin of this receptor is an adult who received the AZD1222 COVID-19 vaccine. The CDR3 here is CSGMGEPNEKLFF. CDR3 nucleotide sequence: TGCAGTGGTATGGGGGAGCCTAATGAAAAACTGTTTTTT. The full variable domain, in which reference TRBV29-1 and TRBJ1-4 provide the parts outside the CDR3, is SAVISQKPSRDICQRGTSLTIQCQVDSQVTMMFWYRQQPGQSLTLIATANQGSEATYESGFVIDKFPISRPNLTFSTLTVSNMSPEDSSIYLCSGMGEPNEKLFFGSGTQLSVL.